This T cell receptor beta chain is drawn from a study of blood T cell repertoires in COVID-19. Whole-study context: Collection of acute and convalescent COVID-19 samples took place in the United States, Italy and Spain.

This clone has a single count. Germline values: CDR1 SGHRS, CDR2 YFSETQ. V trimming: 0 bases; J trimming: 2 bases; junction bases outside the gene matches: 5. This CDR3 has 17 residues. The protocol was immunoSEQ multiplex PCR, while the TCRdb copy is restricted to in-frame clones and leaves out a portion. The data hold some 110,000 clones, with roughly nine tenths observed a single time. The V gene is TRBV5-1, the J gene TRBJ2-3, with TRBD2 matching over 11 bases. The material sequenced was peripheral blood. This receptor was identified in a man in his 70s who had recovered from COVID-19. This CDR3 is CASSLGPSGGYTDTQYF. The DNA for the CDR3 is TGCGCCAGCAGCTTGGGGCCTAGCGGGGGGTACACAGATACGCAGTATTTT.